The clone carrying this T cell receptor beta chain was recorded at least ten times. Its antigen is currently unknown. The germline V gene has CDR1 SGHNT and CDR2 YYREEE (reference sequence). V gave up 4 bases and J gave up 0 bases, with 11 bases separating them. The CDR3 runs to 15 residues. Reasons for excluding patients were uncontrolled infection, other autoimmune disease, pregnancy or lactation. Amplification of TCR beta CDR3 regions was performed using RNA transcripts as template. A first-round RT-PCR of the TCR CDR3 used the HTBI primer set. TCRdb itself ran the multiplex PCR reads through MiXCR, one entry per CDR3 protein. In the table there are about 420,000 distinct CDR3 sequences, about 13% of which are singletons. The data belong to a study of T cells in Graves' hyperthyroidism and ophthalmopathy. Looking at the study overall: Sampling of peripheral blood happened at initial diagnosis, prior to any treatment. Notes on the study in general: Ophthalmopathy was model-predicted a median approximately 6.9 months pre-onset. Expanded thyroid clonotypes (above 0.001) were mostly also found in blood.

The sample was blood. This clonotype was sampled from a woman aged 18-29 years with Graves' hyperthyroidism. This sequence joins TRBV5-4 and TRBJ2-1; D is perhaps TRBD1 (6 bases). The CDR3 loop is CASSKTGTSYNEQFF. Written as DNA, the CDR3 is TGTGCCAGCAGCAAGACAGGAACCTCCTACAATGAGCAGTTCTTC.